Listed below are T cell receptor beta chains from one sample, sequenced in a study of CD8 T cells in ankylosing spondylitis. TCRdb analysed the 5' RACE reads with MiXCR anew, one entry per CDR3 protein. The sample consists of fewer than 400,000 distinct CDR3 sequences, under 25% of them appearing once. Sequencing was carried out using blood, either unsorted or a sorted T cell fraction (not recorded which). These receptors came from a male donor with ankylosing spondylitis. Each CDR3 is given with its conserved first and last residue. A D gene is named only where the DNA matches it firmly. The size field is filled for only some rows; it gives once, few, many or a size class.

length,V,D,size,J,CDR3,DNA
12,TRBV29-1,TRBD1,many,TRBJ2-7,CSAGTVSYEQYF,TGCAGCGCAGGGACAGTGTCCTACGAGCAGTACTTC
16,TRBV3-1,TRBD2,NA,TRBJ2-3,CASSQLLASSTDTQYF,TGTGCCAGCAGCCAACTACTAGCGTCTAGCACAGATACGCAGTATTTT
15,TRBV29-1,NA,many,TRBJ2-2,CSVPVTGQNTGELFF,TGCAGCGTCCCGGTGACAGGACAGAACACCGGGGAGCTGTTTTTT
16,TRBV20-1,TRBD2,NA,TRBJ2-3,CSARDFRSGRTDTQYF,TGCAGTGCTAGAGATTTCCGTAGCGGGAGAACAGATACGCAGTATTTT
17,TRBV10-3,TRBD1,NA,TRBJ2-2,CAISKNGQGENTGELFF,TGTGCCATCAGCAAAAATGGACAGGGGGAAAACACCGGGGAGCTGTTTTTT
15,TRBV6-1,NA,few,TRBJ2-1,CASSPPGFSYNEQFF,TGTGCCAGCAGCCCCCCGGGATTCTCCTACAATGAGCAGTTCTTC
13,TRBV27,NA,few,TRBJ2-2,CASSTGRGGELFF,TGTGCCAGCAGTACGGGGCGTGGCGGGGAGCTGTTTTTT
16,TRBV5-1,NA,few,TRBJ2-2,CASSFYTDLNTGELFF,TGCGCCAGCAGCTTTTATACTGACCTCAACACCGGGGAGCTGTTTTTT
17,TRBV3-1,NA,NA,TRBJ1-1,CASSQVPARGMNTEAFF,TGTGCCAGCAGCCAGGTGCCCGCGAGAGGGATGAACACTGAAGCTTTCTTT
15,TRBV5-1,TRBD2,NA,TRBJ2-1,CASSLSLAGGDEQFF,TGCGCCAGCAGCTTGAGCCTAGCGGGAGGGGATGAGCAGTTCTTC
15,TRBV7-2,TRBD2,many,TRBJ2-1,CASSSSGISYNEQFF,TGTGCCAGCAGCTCTAGCGGGATCTCCTACAATGAGCAGTTCTTC
16,TRBV25-1,NA,few,TRBJ1-1,CASSERGRGWDTEAFF,TGTGCCAGCAGCGAACGGGGGAGAGGGTGGGACACTGAAGCTTTCTTT
17,TRBV5-6,TRBD2,few,TRBJ2-3,CASSLRLAGGSTDTQYF,TGTGCCAGCAGCTTGCGACTAGCGGGAGGGTCAACAGATACGCAGTATTTT
17,TRBV5-1,TRBD2,few,TRBJ2-3,CASSITTSGRTTDTQYF,TGCGCCAGTTCGATCACGACTAGCGGGAGGACGACAGATACGCAGTATTTT
11,TRBV29-1,NA,many,TRBJ1-1,CSVNRETEAFF,TGCAGCGTTAACAGGGAGACTGAAGCTTTCTTT
13,TRBV27,NA,few,TRBJ1-1,CASSPGRRTEAFF,TGTGCCAGCAGTCCAGGACGGAGAACTGAAGCTTTCTTT
18,TRBV3-1,NA,NA,TRBJ1-1,CASSPSVGGDPLNTEAFF,TGTGCCAGCAGCCCCTCCGTGGGGGGTGACCCATTGAACACTGAAGCTTTCTTT
15,TRBV12-3/TRBV12-4,TRBD1,NA,TRBJ2-3,CASTYGTGDTDTQYF,TGTGCCAGCACCTACGGGACAGGGGACACAGATACGCAGTATTTT
15,TRBV7-8,NA,NA,TRBJ1-5,CASSLGRISNQPQHF,TGTGCCAGCAGCTTAGGGAGGATTAGCAATCAGCCCCAGCATTTT
18,TRBV12-3/TRBV12-4,TRBD2,few,TRBJ2-5,CASSLSAGGMRGVETQYF,TGTGCCAGCAGTTTGTCAGCGGGAGGCATGCGGGGAGTCGAGACCCAGTACTTC
13,TRBV5-1,NA,few,TRBJ1-1,CASSLGHPQEAFF,TGCGCCAGCTCTCTGGGGCACCCTCAAGAAGCTTTCTTT
16,TRBV6-5,TRBD1,NA,TRBJ2-7,CASSTPAGQGAYEQYF,TGTGCCAGCAGTACTCCCGCGGGACAGGGGGCCTACGAGCAGTACTTC
17,TRBV7-3,TRBD2,few,TRBJ2-4,CASSVSVPSSGGNIQYF,TGTGCCAGCAGCGTTAGTGTACCGTCTAGCGGAGGGAACATTCAGTACTTC
15,TRBV11-2,NA,NA,TRBJ2-1,CASSSGASVLYEQFF,TGTGCCAGCAGCAGTGGGGCTAGCGTCCTTTATGAGCAGTTCTTC
15,TRBV4-1,NA,NA,TRBJ1-6,CASSQVTARNSPLHF,TGCGCCAGCAGCCAAGTTACAGCTCGAAATTCACCCCTCCACTTT
17,TRBV7-2,TRBD2,few,TRBJ2-3,CASSLVGREASTDTQYF,TGTGCCAGCAGCTTAGTGGGGCGGGAGGCTAGCACAGATACGCAGTATTTT
15,TRBV4-1,TRBD1,once,TRBJ2-1,CASSQEQGAVSEQFF,TGCGCCAGCAGCCAAGAACAGGGGGCCGTCAGTGAGCAGTTCTTC
15,TRBV24-1,NA,few,TRBJ2-5,CATSEAGREDGTQYF,TGTGCCACCAGTGAGGCCGGGAGAGAGGACGGGACCCAGTACTTC
15,TRBV7-7,TRBD2,NA,TRBJ2-1,CASSPSGRAVNEQFF,TGTGCTAGCAGCCCTAGCGGGAGGGCGGTCAATGAGCAGTTCTTC
16,TRBV19,NA,few,TRBJ1-5,CASSPTSGRSNQPQHF,TGTGCCAGTAGTCCCACCTCCGGGAGAAGCAATCAGCCCCAGCATTTT
13,TRBV6-6,NA,NA,TRBJ1-4,CASSYYREEKLFF,TGTGCCAGCAGTTACTACAGGGAAGAAAAACTGTTTTTT
16,TRBV5-6,NA,few,TRBJ2-5,CASSLGSRQSQETQYF,TGTGCCAGCAGCTTGGGGTCCCGACAGTCCCAAGAGACCCAGTACTTC
13,TRBV27,NA,few,TRBJ1-5,CASSLSRIQPQHF,TGTGCCAGCAGTTTATCGAGGATCCAGCCCCAGCATTTT
12,TRBV2,NA,once,TRBJ2-1,CASNVGRDKQFF,TGTGCCAGCAACGTGGGGCGGGATAAGCAGTTCTTC
18,TRBV5-6,NA,NA,TRBJ2-7,CASTLREQAEIFRYEQYF,TGTGCCAGCACCTTGAGGGAACAGGCCGAGATATTCCGCTACGAGCAGTACTTC
11,TRBV7-9,NA,NA,TRBJ1-2,CASSPSYGYTF,TGTGCCAGCAGCCCTTCTTATGGCTACACCTTC
13,TRBV5-5,NA,once,TRBJ1-1,CASTFGANTEAFF,TGTGCCAGCACCTTTGGGGCGAACACTGAAGCTTTCTTT
15,TRBV11-2,NA,NA,TRBJ2-1,CASSILPSGTNEQFF,TGTGCCAGCAGCATACTTCCGTCGGGGACTAATGAGCAGTTCTTC
14,TRBV6-1,TRBD2,NA,TRBJ2-7,CASSESGSSYEQYF,TGTGCCAGCAGTGAGAGCGGGAGCTCCTACGAGCAGTACTTC
13,TRBV10-3,NA,few,TRBJ2-5,CAISAGTGETQYF,TGTGCCATCAGTGCGGGGACCGGGGAGACCCAGTACTTC
16,TRBV7-2,NA,few,TRBJ1-1,CASSLGQLVMNTEAFF,TGTGCCAGCAGCTTAGGACAGTTAGTAATGAACACTGAAGCTTTCTTT
14,TRBV3-1,TRBD2,few,TRBJ2-7,CASSHSLAVYEQYF,TGTGCCAGCAGCCACTCCCTAGCGGTCTACGAGCAGTACTTC
15,TRBV24-1,TRBD1,NA,TRBJ1-5,CATSDGTGGGQPQHF,TGTGCCACCAGTGATGGGACAGGGGGCGGTCAGCCCCAGCATTTT
15,TRBV4-1,NA,NA,TRBJ2-3,CASSQEGLRPDTQYF,TGCGCCAGCAGCCAAGAAGGGCTAAGACCAGATACGCAGTATTTT